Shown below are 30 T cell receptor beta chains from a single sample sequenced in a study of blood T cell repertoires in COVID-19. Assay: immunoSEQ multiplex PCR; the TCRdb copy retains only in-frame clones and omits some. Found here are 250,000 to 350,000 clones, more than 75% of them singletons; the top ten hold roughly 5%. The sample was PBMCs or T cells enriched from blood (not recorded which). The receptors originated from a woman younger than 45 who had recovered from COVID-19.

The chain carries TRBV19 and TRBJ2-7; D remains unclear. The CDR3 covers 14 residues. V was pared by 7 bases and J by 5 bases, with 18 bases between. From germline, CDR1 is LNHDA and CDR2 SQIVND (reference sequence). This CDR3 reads CASTARLGVNEQYF. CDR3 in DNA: TGTGCCAGTACCGCGAGGCTGGGTGTCAACGAGCAGTACTTC.

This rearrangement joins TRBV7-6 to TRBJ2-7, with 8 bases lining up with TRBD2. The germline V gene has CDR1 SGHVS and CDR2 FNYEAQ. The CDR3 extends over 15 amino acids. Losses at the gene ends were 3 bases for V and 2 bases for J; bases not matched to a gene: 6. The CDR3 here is CASSFSDGGAYEQYF. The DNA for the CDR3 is TGTGCCAGCAGCTTCTCTGACGGGGGGGCCTACGAGCAGTACTTC.

CDR3 nucleotide sequence: TGTGCCAGCAGCTGGACCGTAGGAATGGACTCCGAGCAGTACTTC. Its translation is CASSWTVGMDSEQYF. The chain uses TRBV9 and TRBJ2-7; a possible D gene is TRBD2 (5 bases). Per the germline V gene, CDR1 is SGDLS and CDR2 is YYNGEE. The CDR3 is 15 amino acids. The V end lost 4 bases, the J end lost 6 bases, and 20 bases lay between the germline ends.

The CDR3 region is CAIRGSGHTDTQYF. DNA of the CDR3: TGTGCCATCCGGGGTAGCGGTCACACAGATACGCAGTATTTT. This sequence joins TRBV10-3 and TRBJ2-3; perhaps TRBD2 as D (6 bases). V lost 8 bases and J 2 bases, leaving 14 bases between the germline ends. Germline values: CDR1 ENHRY, CDR2 SYGVKD. The CDR3 has 14 amino acids.

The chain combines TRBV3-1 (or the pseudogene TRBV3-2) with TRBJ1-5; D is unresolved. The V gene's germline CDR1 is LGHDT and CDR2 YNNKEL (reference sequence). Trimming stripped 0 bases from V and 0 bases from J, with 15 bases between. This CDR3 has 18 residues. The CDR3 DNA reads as TGTGCCAGCAGCCAAGAAAGAGGCTTTGAACTTAGCAATCAGCCCCAGCATTTT. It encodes CASSQERGFELSNQPQHF.

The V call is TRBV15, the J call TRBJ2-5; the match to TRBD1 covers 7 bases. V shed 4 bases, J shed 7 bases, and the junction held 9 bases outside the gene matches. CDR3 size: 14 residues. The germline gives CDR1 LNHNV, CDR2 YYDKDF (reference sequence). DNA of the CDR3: TGTGCCACCAGCATTTCGACAGGGTTCGGGACCCAGTACTTC. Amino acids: CATSISTGFGTQYF.

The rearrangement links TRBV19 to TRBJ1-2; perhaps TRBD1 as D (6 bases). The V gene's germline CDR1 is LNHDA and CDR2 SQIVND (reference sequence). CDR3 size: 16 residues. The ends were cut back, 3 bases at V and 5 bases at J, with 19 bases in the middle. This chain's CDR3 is CASSIMGQGRTYGYTF. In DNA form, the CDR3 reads TGTGCCAGTAGTATTATGGGCCAGGGGCGGACTTATGGCTACACCTTC. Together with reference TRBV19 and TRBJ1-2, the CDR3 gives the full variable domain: DGGITQSPKYLFRKEGQNVTLSCEQNLNHDAMYWYRQDPGQGLRLIYYSQIVNDFQKGDIAEGYSVSREKKESFPLTVTSAQKNPTAFYLCASSIMGQGRTYGYTFGSGTRLTVV.

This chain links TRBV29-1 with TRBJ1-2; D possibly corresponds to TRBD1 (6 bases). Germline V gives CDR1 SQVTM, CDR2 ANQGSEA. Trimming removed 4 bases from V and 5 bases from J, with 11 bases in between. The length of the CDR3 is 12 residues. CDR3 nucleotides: TGCAGCGTTGTGGGGGCTGGGTATGGCTACACCTTC. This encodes CSVVGAGYGYTF.

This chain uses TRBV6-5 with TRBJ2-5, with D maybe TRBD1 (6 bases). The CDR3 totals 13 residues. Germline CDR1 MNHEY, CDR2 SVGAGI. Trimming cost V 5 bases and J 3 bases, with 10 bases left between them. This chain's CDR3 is CASSTRTEETQYF. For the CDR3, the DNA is TGTGCCAGCAGTACCCGGACAGAAGAGACCCAGTACTTC.

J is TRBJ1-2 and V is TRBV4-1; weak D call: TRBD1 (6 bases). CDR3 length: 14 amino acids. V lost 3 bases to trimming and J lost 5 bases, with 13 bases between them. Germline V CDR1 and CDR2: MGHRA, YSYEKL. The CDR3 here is CASSHYGTRYGYTF. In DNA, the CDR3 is TGCGCCAGCAGCCATTACGGGACAAGATATGGCTACACCTTC.

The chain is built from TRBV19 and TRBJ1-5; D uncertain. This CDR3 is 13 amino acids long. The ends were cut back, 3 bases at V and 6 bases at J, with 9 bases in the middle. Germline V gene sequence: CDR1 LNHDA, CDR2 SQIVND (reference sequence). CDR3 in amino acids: CASSMGTAQPQHF. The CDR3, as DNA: TGTGCCAGTAGTATGGGCACAGCTCAGCCCCAGCATTTT.

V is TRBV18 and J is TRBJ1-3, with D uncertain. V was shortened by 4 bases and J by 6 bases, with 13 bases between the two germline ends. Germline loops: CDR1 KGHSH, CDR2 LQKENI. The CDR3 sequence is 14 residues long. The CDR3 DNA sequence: TGTGCCAGCTCACTGACTTTTGGCGAAAACACCATATATTTT. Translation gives CASSLTFGENTIYF.

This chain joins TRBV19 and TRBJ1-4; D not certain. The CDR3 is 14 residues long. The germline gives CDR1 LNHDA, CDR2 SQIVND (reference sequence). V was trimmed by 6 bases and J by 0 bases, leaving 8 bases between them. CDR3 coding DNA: TGTGCCAGTAGAGAGGGTACAACTAATGAAAAACTGTTTTTT. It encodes CASREGTTNEKLFF.

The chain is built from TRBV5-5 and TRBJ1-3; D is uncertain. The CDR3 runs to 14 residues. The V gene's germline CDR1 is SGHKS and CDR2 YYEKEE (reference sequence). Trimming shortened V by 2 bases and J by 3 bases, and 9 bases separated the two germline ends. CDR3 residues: CASSLQNSGNTIYF. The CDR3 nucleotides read TGTGCCAGCAGCTTACAGAATAGTGGAAACACCATATATTTT.

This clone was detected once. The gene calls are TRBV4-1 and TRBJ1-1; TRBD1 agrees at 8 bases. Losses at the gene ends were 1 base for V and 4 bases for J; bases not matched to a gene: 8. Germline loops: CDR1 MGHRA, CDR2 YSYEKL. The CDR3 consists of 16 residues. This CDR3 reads CASSQVRGQGFTEAFF. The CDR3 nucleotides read TGCGCCAGCAGCCAAGTCCGCGGACAGGGTTTCACTGAAGCTTTCTTT.

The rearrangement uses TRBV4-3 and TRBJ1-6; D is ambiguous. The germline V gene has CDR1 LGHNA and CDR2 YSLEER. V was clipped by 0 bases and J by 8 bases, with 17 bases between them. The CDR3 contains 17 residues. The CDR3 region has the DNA TGCGCCAGCAGCCAAGATGACATTGCCGACCCCGATTCACCCCTCCACTTT. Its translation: CASSQDDIADPDSPLHF.

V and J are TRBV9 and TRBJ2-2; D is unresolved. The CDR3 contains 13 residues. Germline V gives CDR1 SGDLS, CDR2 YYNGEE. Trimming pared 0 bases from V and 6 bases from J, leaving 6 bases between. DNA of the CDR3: TGTGCCAGCAGCGTAGCTCAGGCCGGGGAGCTGTTTTTT. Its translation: CASSVAQAGELFF.

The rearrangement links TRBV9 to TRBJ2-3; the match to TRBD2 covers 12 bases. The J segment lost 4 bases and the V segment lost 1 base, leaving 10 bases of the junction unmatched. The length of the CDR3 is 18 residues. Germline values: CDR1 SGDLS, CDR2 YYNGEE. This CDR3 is CASSVNPASGGAPDTQYF. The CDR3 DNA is TGTGCCAGCAGCGTAAACCCGGCTAGCGGGGGGGCCCCAGATACGCAGTATTTT.

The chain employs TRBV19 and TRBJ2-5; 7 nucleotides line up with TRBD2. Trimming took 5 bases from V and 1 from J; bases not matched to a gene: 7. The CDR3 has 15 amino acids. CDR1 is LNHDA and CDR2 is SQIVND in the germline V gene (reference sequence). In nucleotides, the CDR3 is TGTGCCAGTAGTCGCTCTAGCGGAGCCCAAGAGACCCAGTACTTC. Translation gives CASSRSSGAQETQYF.

The CDR3 loop is CASSLWTGGTEAFF. CDR3 in DNA: TGTGCCAGCAGCCTCTGGACAGGGGGGACTGAAGCTTTCTTT. This chain connects TRBV11-2 to TRBJ1-1; 10 nucleotides agree with TRBD1. The germline CDR1 and CDR2 sequences are SGHAT and FQNNGV. Unmatched junction bases numbered 5, after V lost 5 bases and J lost 5 bases. There are 14 residues in the CDR3.

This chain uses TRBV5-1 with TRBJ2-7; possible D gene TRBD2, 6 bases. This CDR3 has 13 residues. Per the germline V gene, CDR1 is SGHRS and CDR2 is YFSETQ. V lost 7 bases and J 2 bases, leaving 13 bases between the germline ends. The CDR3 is CASSTGEPYEQYF. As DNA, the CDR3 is TGCGCCAGCTCAACGGGGGAGCCCTACGAGCAGTACTTC.

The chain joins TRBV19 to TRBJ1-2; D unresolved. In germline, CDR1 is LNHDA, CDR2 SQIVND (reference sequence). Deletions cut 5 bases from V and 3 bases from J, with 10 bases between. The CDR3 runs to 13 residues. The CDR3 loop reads CASSLRGDYGYTF. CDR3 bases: TGTGCCAGTAGTTTACGGGGAGACTATGGCTACACCTTC. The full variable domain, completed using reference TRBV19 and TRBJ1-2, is DGGITQSPKYLFRKEGQNVTLSCEQNLNHDAMYWYRQDPGQGLRLIYYSQIVNDFQKGDIAEGYSVSREKKESFPLTVTSAQKNPTAFYLCASSLRGDYGYTFGSGTRLTVV.

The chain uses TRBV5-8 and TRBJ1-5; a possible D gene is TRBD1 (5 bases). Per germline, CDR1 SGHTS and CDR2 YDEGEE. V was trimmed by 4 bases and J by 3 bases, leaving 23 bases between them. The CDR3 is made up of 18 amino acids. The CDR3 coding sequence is TGTGCCAGCAGCCGCTATCCCGGGGGGGTGGGGACCAATCAGCCCCAGCATTTT. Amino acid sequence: CASSRYPGGVGTNQPQHF. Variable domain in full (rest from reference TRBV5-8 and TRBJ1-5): EAGVTQSPTHLIKTRGQQATLRCSPISGHTSVYWYQQALGLGLQFLLWYDEGEERNRGNFPPRFSGRQFPNYSSELNVNALELEDSALYLCASSRYPGGVGTNQPQHFGDGTRLSIL.

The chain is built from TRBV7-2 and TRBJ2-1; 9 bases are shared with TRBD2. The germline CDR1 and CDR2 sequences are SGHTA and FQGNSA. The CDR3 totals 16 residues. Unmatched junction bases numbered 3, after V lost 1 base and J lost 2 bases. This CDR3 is CASSLGGGGAYNEQFF. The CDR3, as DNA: TGTGCCAGCAGCTTAGGAGGCGGGGGGGCCTACAATGAGCAGTTCTTC.

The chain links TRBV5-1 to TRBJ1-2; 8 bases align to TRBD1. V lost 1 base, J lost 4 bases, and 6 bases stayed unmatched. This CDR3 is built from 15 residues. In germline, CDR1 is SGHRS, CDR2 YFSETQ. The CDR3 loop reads CASSLTQGVSYGYTF. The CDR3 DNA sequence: TGCGCCAGCAGCTTGACACAGGGGGTGAGCTATGGCTACACCTTC.

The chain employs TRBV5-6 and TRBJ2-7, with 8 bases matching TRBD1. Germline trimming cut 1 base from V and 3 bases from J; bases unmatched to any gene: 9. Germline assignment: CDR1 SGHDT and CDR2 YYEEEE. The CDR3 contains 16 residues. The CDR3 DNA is TGTGCCAGCAGCTTGAAGGGGGACAGGAGCTACTACGAGCAGTACTTC. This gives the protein CASSLKGDRSYYEQYF.

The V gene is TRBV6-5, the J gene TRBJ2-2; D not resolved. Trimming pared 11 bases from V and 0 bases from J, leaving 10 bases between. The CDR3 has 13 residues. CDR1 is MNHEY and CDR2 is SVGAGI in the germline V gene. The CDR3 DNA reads TGTGCCTGTTTCCAGGCGAACACCGGGGAGCTGTTTTTT. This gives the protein CACFQANTGELFF.

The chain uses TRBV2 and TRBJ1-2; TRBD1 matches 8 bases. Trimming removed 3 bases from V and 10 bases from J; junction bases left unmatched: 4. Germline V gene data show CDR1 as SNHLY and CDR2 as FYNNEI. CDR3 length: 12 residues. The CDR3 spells CASSEAGGDYTF. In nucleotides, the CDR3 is TGTGCCAGCAGTGAGGCAGGGGGCGACTACACCTTC.

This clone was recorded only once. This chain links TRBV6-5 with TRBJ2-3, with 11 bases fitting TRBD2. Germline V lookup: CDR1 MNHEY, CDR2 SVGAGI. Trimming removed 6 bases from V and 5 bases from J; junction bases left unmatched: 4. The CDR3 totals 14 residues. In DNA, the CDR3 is TGTGCCAGCAGGATAGCGGGGGGGAGAGATACGCAGTATTTT. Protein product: CASRIAGGRDTQYF.

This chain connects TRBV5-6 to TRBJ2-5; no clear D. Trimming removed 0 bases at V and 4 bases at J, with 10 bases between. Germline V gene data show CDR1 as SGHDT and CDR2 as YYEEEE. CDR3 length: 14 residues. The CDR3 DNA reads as TGTGCCAGCAGCTTGGGAGGTAGGATAGAGACCCAGTACTTC. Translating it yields CASSLGGRIETQYF. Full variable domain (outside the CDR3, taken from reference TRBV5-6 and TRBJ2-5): DAGVTQSPTHLIKTRGQQVTLRCSPKSGHDTVSWYQQALGQGPQFIFQYYEEEERQRGNFPDRFSGHQFPNYSSELNVNALLLGDSALYLCASSLGGRIETQYFGPGTRLLVL.